The rows below give T cell receptor beta chains drawn from one sample of a study of technical replicates of blood from several donors. Here immunoSEQ multiplex PCR was the method, and the copy in TCRdb shows in-frame clones only, minus some. The sample yields under 95,000 clones, about 95% seen once. Sequences were obtained from T cells isolated from PBMCs. The receptors derive from a human donor in good health. Each CDR3 is given with its conserved first and last residue. Size is stated for part of the rows, as once, few or many counts, or as a class when the clone is expanded.

v_call: TRBV19; clone_size: .; j_call: TRBJ2-2; cdr3_aa: CASSNPGTATGELFF
v_call: TRBV10-3; clone_size: .; j_call: TRBJ2-1; cdr3_aa: CASTGQGSNEQFF
v_call: TRBV11-3; clone_size: .; j_call: TRBJ2-1; cdr3_aa: CASSLGGDRDEQFF
v_call: TRBV6-5; clone_size: once; j_call: TRBJ2-7; cdr3_aa: CASSYSQGDYEQYF
v_call: TRBV30; clone_size: .; j_call: TRBJ2-4; cdr3_aa: CAWGLGQVLAKNIQYF
v_call: TRBV7-8; clone_size: .; j_call: TRBJ2-1; cdr3_aa: CASSLSGTSGIPQFF
v_call: TRBV7-9; clone_size: .; j_call: TRBJ2-5; cdr3_aa: CASSLNSLAFPVTQYF
v_call: TRBV21-1; clone_size: .; j_call: TRBJ2-5; cdr3_aa: CASSKASGGEQETQYF
v_call: TRBV6-1; clone_size: .; j_call: TRBJ2-7; cdr3_aa: CASSEWRLAGTYEQYF
v_call: TRBV11-2; clone_size: .; j_call: TRBJ2-7; cdr3_aa: CASSAIAGSSYEQYF
v_call: TRBV5-1; clone_size: .; j_call: TRBJ2-2; cdr3_aa: CASSLGNSNTGELFF
v_call: TRBV27; clone_size: .; j_call: TRBJ1-2; cdr3_aa: CASSRPGQMSGGYTF
v_call: TRBV6-1; clone_size: .; j_call: TRBJ1-1; cdr3_aa: CASPESGRNTEAFF
v_call: TRBV5-6; clone_size: .; j_call: TRBJ2-5; cdr3_aa: CASSWWNRAPQETQYF
v_call: TRBV2; clone_size: .; j_call: TRBJ2-3; cdr3_aa: CASSELAAGADTQYF
v_call: TRBV5-4; clone_size: .; j_call: TRBJ1-4; cdr3_aa: CASSKRTGGLTNEKLFF
v_call: TRBV13; clone_size: .; j_call: TRBJ2-1; cdr3_aa: CASSFSSDEQFF
v_call: TRBV5-4; clone_size: .; j_call: TRBJ2-7; cdr3_aa: CASSLRAGLAGADEQYF
v_call: TRBV27; clone_size: .; j_call: TRBJ1-2; cdr3_aa: CASSPTGGQGDGYTF
v_call: TRBV6-6; clone_size: .; j_call: TRBJ2-5; cdr3_aa: CASTRDRQETQYF
v_call: TRBV4-1; clone_size: once; j_call: TRBJ1-5; cdr3_aa: CASSQDDRSNQPQHF
v_call: TRBV5-1; clone_size: .; j_call: TRBJ2-4; cdr3_aa: CASREGAAKNIQYF
v_call: TRBV2; clone_size: .; j_call: TRBJ1-2; cdr3_aa: CASSVAEIYGYTF